This TCR beta chain is drawn from a study of blood T cell repertoires in COVID-19. Study background: Some COVID-19 samples were acute and others convalescent; all came from the United States, Italy and Spain.

CDR3 length: 17 amino acids. V dropped 8 bases and J dropped 7; count of bases not matched to a gene: 17. The germline V gene encodes CDR1 LNHDA and CDR2 SQIVND (reference sequence). As processed by the authors: Amplification of reference gene primers was used by the study to estimate nucleated cell counts. Generated by immunoSEQ multiplex PCR, the TCRdb table keeps only in-frame clones and is missing some. For V, J and clone size, that table is used; D and trimming come from the DNA. The table shows some 110,000 clones, with 60% to 85% occurring only once. The sample comprised peripheral blood. This receptor was taken from a man in his 70s with acute or convalescent COVID-19. This chain connects TRBV19 to TRBJ1-4; 9 bases agree with TRBD1. This chain's CDR3 is CASRTGTGKSSGEKLFF. CDR3 DNA: TGTGCCAGTCGGACCGGGACAGGGAAAAGTAGTGGTGAAAAACTGTTTTTT.